This entry is about one TCR beta chain. This entry belongs to a study of T cell changes during pregnancy in multiple sclerosis. V shed 4 bases, J shed 4 bases, and the junction held 13 bases outside the gene matches. CDR1 SGHNT and CDR2 YYREEE come from the germline V gene (reference sequence). The CDR3 loop spans 17 amino acids. Assay used: immunoSEQ multiplex PCR; TCRdb lists only in-frame clones, some missing. The data contain 30,000 or so clones, about 92% of them seen just once; the ten biggest clones take up 0.43%. The sample here was CD4+ T cells from peripheral blood mononuclear cells, taken after pregnancy. The J gene is TRBJ2-3, the V gene TRBV5-4; 9 nucleotides line up with TRBD1. The receptor was isolated from a female donor with multiple sclerosis, enrolled in a pregnancy study. The DNA of the CDR3 is TGTGCCAGCAGCGTGGGACAGGGAAGCTTGGGAGCAGATACGCAGTATTTT. This gives the protein CASSVGQGSLGADTQYF. Drawing the rest from reference TRBV5-4 and TRBJ2-3, the complete variable domain is ETGVTQSPTHLIKTRGQQVTLRCSSQSGHNTVSWYQQALGQGPQFIFQYYREEENGRGNFPPRFSGLQFPNYSSELNVNALELDDSALYLCASSVGQGSLGADTQYFGPGTRLTVL.